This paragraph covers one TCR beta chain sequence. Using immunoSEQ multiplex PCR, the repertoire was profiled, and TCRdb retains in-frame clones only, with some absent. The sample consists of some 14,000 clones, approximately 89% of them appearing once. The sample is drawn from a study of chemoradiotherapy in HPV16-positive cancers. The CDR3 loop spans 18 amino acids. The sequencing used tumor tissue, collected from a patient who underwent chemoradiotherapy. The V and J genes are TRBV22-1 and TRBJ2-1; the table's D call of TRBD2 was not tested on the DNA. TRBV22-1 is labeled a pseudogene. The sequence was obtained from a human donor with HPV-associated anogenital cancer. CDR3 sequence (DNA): TGTCCTGGGAAACCATGTCCCGGGACTAGCGGCTCCTACAATGAGCAGTTCTTC. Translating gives CPGKPCPGTSGSYNEQFF.